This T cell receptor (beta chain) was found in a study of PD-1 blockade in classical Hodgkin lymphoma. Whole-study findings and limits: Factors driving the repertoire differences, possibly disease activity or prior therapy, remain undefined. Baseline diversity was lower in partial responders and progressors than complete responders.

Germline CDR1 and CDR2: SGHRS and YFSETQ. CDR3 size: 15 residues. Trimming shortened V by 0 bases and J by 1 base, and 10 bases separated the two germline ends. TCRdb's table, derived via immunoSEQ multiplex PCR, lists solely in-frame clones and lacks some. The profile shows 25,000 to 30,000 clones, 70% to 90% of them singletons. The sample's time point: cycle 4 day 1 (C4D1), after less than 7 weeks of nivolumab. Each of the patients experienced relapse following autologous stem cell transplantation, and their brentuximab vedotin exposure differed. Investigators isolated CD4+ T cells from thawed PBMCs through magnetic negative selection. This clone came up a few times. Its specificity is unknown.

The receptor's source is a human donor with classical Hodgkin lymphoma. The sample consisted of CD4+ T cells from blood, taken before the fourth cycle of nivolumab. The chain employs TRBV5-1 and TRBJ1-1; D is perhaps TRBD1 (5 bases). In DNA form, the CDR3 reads TGCGCCAGCAGCTTGGTAGGGGAGACGAACACTGAAGCTTTCTTT. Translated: CASSLVGETNTEAFF.